The 6 T cell receptor beta chains listed next were all sequenced from one sample in a study of CD8 T cells in ankylosing spondylitis. TCRdb called the 5' RACE reads again in MiXCR, with one record for every CDR3 protein. This table has 250,000 or so distinct CDR3 sequences, about 18% appearing once. What was sequenced was blood, either unsorted or a sorted T cell fraction (not recorded which). These receptors originate from a male donor with ankylosing spondylitis or in good health (not recorded which).

This clonotype was seen only a few times. This chain joins TRBV7-8 and TRBJ2-3; TRBD2 aligns across 11 bases. Germline V gene data show CDR1 as SGHVS and CDR2 as FQNEAQ. Trimming at V came to 1 base and at J to 5 bases, leaving 8 bases not matched to a gene. This CDR3 contains 17 residues. The chain's CDR3 is CASSLGLAGQVGDTQYF. The CDR3 DNA reads TGTGCCAGCAGCTTAGGACTAGCGGGACAGGTTGGAGATACGCAGTATTTT.

This chain joins TRBV20-1 and TRBJ2-7; 8 bases are shared with TRBD2. The CDR3 runs to 13 residues. The germline V gene has CDR1 DFQATT and CDR2 SNEGSKA (reference sequence). Germline trimming cut 6 bases from V and 2 bases from J; bases unmatched to any gene: 6. The CDR3: CSAETSETYEQYF. CDR3 DNA: TGCAGTGCAGAGACTAGCGAAACCTACGAGCAGTACTTC.

The chain carries TRBV14 and TRBJ2-3, with TRBD2 matching over 7 bases. CDR3 length: 15 residues. Germline trimming cut 0 bases from V and 3 bases from J; bases unmatched to any gene: 3. Germline assignment: CDR1 SGHDN and CDR2 FVKESK. In nucleotides, the CDR3 is TGTGCCAGCAGCCAAGAGTTGCGGGAGACAGATACGCAGTATTTT. It encodes CASSQELRETDTQYF.

This clonotype came up a few times. This chain links TRBV20-1 with TRBJ2-7, with D uncertain. The CDR3 consists of 15 residues. Germline-derived CDR1 and CDR2 are DFQATT and SNEGSKA (reference sequence). Trimming left V 3 bases short and J 0 bases short, with 15 bases between. Here the CDR3 DNA reads TGCAGTGCTAGGAAGAGGCCGGTTAGCTCCTACGAGCAGTACTTC. Its protein product is CSARKRPVSSYEQYF.

This CDR3 is CASSQDSSSGELFF. The CDR3 coding sequence is TGCGCCAGCAGCCAAGACTCGAGCAGCGGGGAGCTGTTTTTT. V is TRBV4-3 and J is TRBJ2-2; D remains ambiguous. CDR3 length equals 14 residues. Trimming left V 0 bases short and J 7 bases short, with 9 bases between. In germline, CDR1 is LGHNA, CDR2 YSLEER.

The chain links TRBV10-2 to TRBJ2-7, with D possibly being TRBD1 (5 bases). Germline assignment: CDR1 WSHSY and CDR2 SAAADI. V was trimmed by 3 bases and J by 2 bases, leaving 11 bases between them. CDR3 length: 14 amino acids. The CDR3 sequence is CASSDRVYPYEQYF. In nucleotides, the CDR3 is TGCGCCAGCAGTGACAGGGTATATCCCTACGAGCAGTACTTC.